This entry features one TCR beta chain sequence. Its antigen remains unidentified. Germline V gene lookup returns CDR1 SNHLY and CDR2 FYNNEI. The CDR3 is made up of 13 amino acids. The V end was cut by 3 bases, the J end by 0 bases, with 5 bases between. RNA extraction was followed by reverse transcription into cDNA, which acted as the sequencing template. Sequenced by immunoSEQ multiplex PCR; TCRdb stores in-frame clones only, minus some. The sample has about 110,000 clones; around 50% are singletons. The data belong to a study of CD8+ T cells in alopecia areata. Study-level background: The drug, tofacitinib, lasted 6 to 18 months, followed by 6 months off drug. Study-wide findings and caveats: Expanded CD8+ clones among the top 100, and scalp clonality, were significantly decreased by tofacitinib. Mice showed TCR sharing more clearly than patients did, possibly owing to HLA.

Described treatment: oral pan-JAK inhibitor, 5-10 mg twice daily. Collected material from alopecia areata patients comprised lesional scalp punch biopsies and peripheral blood. The chain couples TRBV2 to TRBJ1-2; D call uncertain. Sequenced material: CD8+ T cells sorted from blood, taken at week 24, from a patient treated with tofacitinib. The receptor was derived from a human donor with alopecia areata. Here the CDR3 reads CASSDSSNYGYTF. The CDR3 DNA reads TGTGCCAGCAGTGATTCTTCTAACTATGGCTACACCTTC.